Each of the 4 T cell receptor beta chains below was sequenced from the same sample in a study of beta chain features in type 1 diabetes. Findings of the study overall: All four CD4+ subsets of Type 1 diabetes patients contained TCRB CDR3s that were moderately but significantly shorter.

The entirety of the isolated RNA underwent reverse transcription, so expressed TCRB transcripts were sequenced. TCRdb's copy holds only in-frame clones and misses some; the assay was immunoSEQ multiplex PCR. The top ten hold roughly 0.04% of the sample, which has 640,000 or so clones, roughly 13% seen once. The antigens of these receptors remain unknown. Sequenced material: naive CD4+ T cells from blood. The source is a man aged 18 to 30 with type 1 diabetes.

CDR3 DNA sequence: TGCGCCAGCAGCGGTGGGACCCAGTACGAGCAGTACTTC. Translation gives CASSGGTQYEQYF. This chain joins TRBV4-1 and TRBJ2-7; D is tentatively TRBD1 or TRBD2 (5 bases each). This CDR3 spans 13 amino acids. CDR1 is MGHRA, CDR2 YSYEKL, per germline. V was cut by 5 bases and J by 4 bases, with 12 bases left in between.

This chain links TRBV28 with TRBJ2-1, with 9 bases aligning to TRBD2. Per the germline V gene, CDR1 is MDHEN and CDR2 is SYDVKM. V dropped 7 bases and J dropped 7; count of bases not matched to a gene: 14. The length of the CDR3 is 16 residues. The CDR3 loop is CASTQAAGGNRNEQFF. The CDR3, as DNA: TGTGCCAGCACTCAAGCGGCGGGAGGGAATAGGAATGAGCAGTTCTTC.

A single count supports this clone. V and J are TRBV4-3 and TRBJ2-3; no clear D gene. CDR1 is LGHNA, CDR2 YSLEER, per germline. The CDR3 has 13 amino acids. The V gene lost 5 bases and the J gene lost 6 bases, with 12 bases spanning the gap. CDR3 nucleotide sequence: TGCGCCAGCAGCAAGCCAAGTTTGGATACGCAGTATTTT. It specifies CASSKPSLDTQYF.

The rearrangement uses TRBV5-4 and TRBJ1-1; D is ambiguous. Between the trimmed V and J ends, which lost 7 bases and 5 bases, there was a span of 21 bases. The CDR3 spans 15 residues. CDR1 and CDR2 from the germline V gene are SGHNT and YYREEE (reference sequence). This chain's CDR3 is CASGSSGGMRTEAFF. CDR3 nucleotide sequence: TGTGCCAGCGGCTCGTCGGGAGGGATGCGGACTGAAGCTTTCTTT.